This T cell receptor (beta chain) was sequenced in a study of beta chain features in type 1 diabetes. There are 15 residues in the CDR3. The V gene's germline CDR1 is SGHKS and CDR2 YYEKEE (reference sequence). V shed 1 base and J shed 1 base, with 11 bases lying between them. TCRB transcripts that were expressed got sequenced, as all of the isolated RNA had been reverse transcribed. Sequencing used immunoSEQ multiplex PCR; TCRdb keeps in-frame clones, though not all of them. Altogether hundreds of thousands of clones are present, roughly a sixth being singletons, with the ten largest covering about 0.087%. Purity exceeding 95% was reached by all sorted populations.

V is TRBV5-5 and J is TRBJ1-1; D may be TRBD1 (5 bases). The source of this sequence is a man aged 18-30 years in good health. Sequencing was done on a sample of naive CD4+ T cells from blood. CDR3 coding DNA: TGTGCCAGCAGCTTGCAGGGAGTGGGGAACACTGAAGCTTTCTTT. Amino acid sequence: CASSLQGVGNTEAFF.